The 24 T cell receptor beta chains presented below share a single source sample, sequenced in a study of identical twins. TCRdb analysed the 5' RACE reads with MiXCR anew, one entry per CDR3 protein. Altogether 250,000 to 300,000 distinct CDR3 sequences are present, 9.5% being singletons, with the ten largest covering 7% to 8.5%. This sample was also put to use in a study of yellow fever vaccine responses in identical twins.

The sample was CD8+ T cells sorted from blood. Source of these receptors: a woman in her late teens or twenties in good health.

This clonotype has at least ten counts. The chain joins TRBV12-5 to TRBJ2-3; 9 nucleotides agree with TRBD2. The V gene's germline CDR1 is LGHNT and CDR2 FRNRAP. With V trimmed by 2 bases and J by 4 bases, 16 bases remained unmatched. The length of the CDR3 is 19 residues. The CDR3 DNA sequence: TGTGCTAGTGGTTTGCTACACCTAGCGGGATTCTTTGGGGCAGATACGCAGTATTTT. Translated, it gives CASGLLHLAGFFGADTQYF. Variable domain in full (rest from reference TRBV12-5 and TRBJ2-3): DARVTQTPRHKVTEMGQEVTMRCQPILGHNTVFWYRQTMMQGLELLAYFRNRAPLDDSGMPKDRFSAEMPDATLATLKIQPSEPRDSAVYFCASGLLHLAGFFGADTQYFGPGTRLTVL.

This clonotype has just a few counts. The V and J genes are TRBV4-3 and TRBJ2-2, with D maybe TRBD2 (6 bases). The CDR3 has 17 residues. Germline V lookup: CDR1 LGHNA, CDR2 YSLEER. Trimming shortened V by 1 base and J by 5 bases, and 17 bases separated the two germline ends. The CDR3 sequence: CASSQGVGGAPTGELFF. The CDR3 DNA sequence: TGCGCCAGCAGCCAAGGAGTAGGAGGGGCTCCGACCGGGGAGCTGTTTTTT.

This clonotype came up a few times. V gene TRBV18 combines with J gene TRBJ2-5; D call uncertain. The CDR3 spans 13 residues. The V end was cut by 6 bases, the J end by 5 bases, with 13 bases between. Germline CDR1 and CDR2: KGHSH and LQKENI. CDR3 protein: CASSNSIPETQYF. The CDR3 coding sequence is TGTGCCAGCTCCAATAGTATTCCGGAGACCCAGTACTTC.

The table lists this clonotype with many counts. V is TRBV3-1 and J is TRBJ2-1, with D possibly matching TRBD1 (5 bases). Germline CDR1 reads LGHDT; CDR2 reads YNNKEL (reference sequence). This CDR3 has 14 amino acids. Trimming shortened V by 1 base and J by 5 bases, and 9 bases separated the two germline ends. In DNA, the CDR3 is TGTGCCAGCAGCCAAGTCTCAGGGAACAATGAGCAGTTCTTC. Amino acids: CASSQVSGNNEQFF.

This CDR3 is CASTRQNLDDEQYF. CDR3 coding DNA: TGTGCCAGCACTCGACAGAATTTGGACGACGAGCAGTACTTC. This chain joins TRBV7-9 and TRBJ2-7; the D gene is possibly TRBD1 (5 bases). Germline V gives CDR1 SEHNR, CDR2 FQNEAQ (reference sequence). The CDR3 loop spans 14 amino acids. V was shortened by 7 bases and J by 5 bases, with 18 bases between the two germline ends. The complete variable domain, with remaining parts taken from reference TRBV7-9 and TRBJ2-7, reads DTGVSQNPRHKITKRGQNVTFRCDPISEHNRLYWYRQTLGQGPEFLTYFQNEAQLEKSRLLSDRFSAERPKGSFSTLEIQRTEQGDSAMYLCASTRQNLDDEQYFGPGTRLTVT.

This clonotype was recorded many times. This chain joins TRBV7-9 and TRBJ2-7; 7 bases map to TRBD1. With 7 bases clipped from V and 5 bases from J, the junction kept 14 bases outside the gene matches. The CDR3 has 15 residues. Germline V gene sequence: CDR1 SEHNR, CDR2 FQNEAQ (reference sequence). The CDR3 DNA sequence: TGTGCCAGCACTATCCTCCCAGACAGGGAAAACGAGCAGTACTTC. This encodes CASTILPDRENEQYF.

V gene TRBV2 combines with J gene TRBJ2-1, with D perhaps being TRBD1 or TRBD2 (7 bases each). With 4 bases removed from V and 6 bases from J, the gap between germline ends came to 19 bases. Germline loops: CDR1 SNHLY, CDR2 FYNNEI. The CDR3 sequence is 16 residues long. The CDR3 sequence: CASSGQGQTSRNEQFF. CDR3 DNA sequence: TGTGCCAGCAGTGGACAGGGACAGACTAGCCGCAATGAGCAGTTCTTC.

There are many counts of this clonotype. The chain has TRBV5-8 and TRBJ2-7; D possibly uses TRBD1 or TRBD2 (5 bases each). This CDR3 spans 14 amino acids. Germline assignment: CDR1 SGHTS and CDR2 YDEGEE. V lost 3 bases, J lost 4 bases, and 14 bases lay in between. Here the CDR3 DNA reads TGTGCCAGCAGCTGGTCCGGTGAGGGGTACGAGCAGTACTTC. This sequence encodes CASSWSGEGYEQYF. The whole variable domain, filled in from reference TRBV5-8 and TRBJ2-7, reads EAGVTQSPTHLIKTRGQQATLRCSPISGHTSVYWYQQALGLGLQFLLWYDEGEERNRGNFPPRFSGRQFPNYSSELNVNALELEDSALYLCASSWSGEGYEQYFGPGTRLTVT.

This clonotype showed up just a few times. The CDR3 protein is CASRDSGELFF. Here the CDR3 DNA reads TGTGCCAGTCGGGACAGCGGGGAGCTGTTTTTT. The chain is built from TRBV7-9 and TRBJ2-2; TRBD1 matches at 7 bases. From germline, CDR1 is SEHNR and CDR2 FQNEAQ (reference sequence). J was trimmed by 7 bases and V by 9 bases; bases with no gene match: 2. The CDR3 is made up of 11 amino acids.

This clonotype has ten or more counts. The chain uses TRBV12-3 or TRBV12-4 and TRBJ2-1, with D unresolved. V lost 6 bases, J lost 7 bases, and 10 bases lay in between. This CDR3 contains 12 residues. CDR3 DNA sequence: TGTGCCAGCAGCTCTAAGTTGAATGAGCAGTTCTTC. Protein product: CASSSKLNEQFF.

This clonotype turned up a few times. The chain joins TRBV12-3 or TRBV12-4 to TRBJ2-7; D may be TRBD1 (6 bases). V was shortened by 6 bases and J by 1 base, with 13 bases between the two germline ends. This CDR3 is 14 amino acids long. The CDR3 DNA follows: TGTGCCAGCAGAGGTATGACAGGTTCCTACGAGCAGTACTTC. It encodes CASRGMTGSYEQYF.

This sequence joins TRBV19 and TRBJ2-1; the D is unclear. The CDR3 extends over 12 amino acids. Trimming shortened V by 6 bases and J by 5 bases, and 8 bases separated the two germline ends. Germline lookup yields CDR1 LNHDA and CDR2 SQIVND (reference sequence). DNA of the CDR3: TGTGCCAGTAGGGTAGGGAACAATGAGCAGTTCTTC. Its translation: CASRVGNNEQFF.

This clonotype was seen at least ten times. The chain has TRBV9 and TRBJ2-7, with 9 bases identical to TRBD1. The CDR3 spans 13 residues. Per germline, CDR1 SGDLS and CDR2 YYNGEE. Losses at the gene ends were 0 bases for V and 5 bases for J; bases not matched to a gene: 0. CDR3 DNA sequence: TGTGCCAGCAGCGTAGGGGACAGGGACGAGCAGTACTTC. Amino acids: CASSVGDRDEQYF.

This clonotype was seen a few times. The chain combines TRBV7-8 with TRBJ2-3; 13 bases agree with TRBD2. CDR3 length equals 17 residues. The J segment lost 5 bases and the V segment lost 5 bases, leaving 10 bases of the junction unmatched. Per the germline V gene, CDR1 is SGHVS and CDR2 is FQNEAQ. CDR3 bases: TGTGCCAGCAGCCCCCGGACTAGCGGGAGTTACGTAGATACGCAGTATTTT. The encoded protein is CASSPRTSGSYVDTQYF.

In its sample, this clonotype was seen once. The chain joins TRBV28 to TRBJ2-1, with D possibly TRBD1 on 5 matching bases. Germline lookup yields CDR1 MDHEN and CDR2 SYDVKM. Trimming stripped 10 bases from V and 6 bases from J, with 13 bases between. This CDR3 has 12 residues. The DNA of the CDR3 is TGTGCCATCGGCCCAGGGCTCAATGAGCAGTTCTTC. Protein product: CAIGPGLNEQFF. Full variable domain (outside the CDR3, taken from reference TRBV28 and TRBJ2-1): DVKVTQSSRYLVKRTGEKVFLECVQDMDHENMFWYRQDPGLGLRLIYFSYDVKMKEKGDIPEGYSVSREKKERFSLILESASTNQTSMYLCAIGPGLNEQFFGPGTRLTVL.

This clonotype was recorded a few times. This chain connects TRBV20-1 to TRBJ2-1, with 9 bases fitting TRBD2. CDR1 is DFQATT and CDR2 is SNEGSKA in the germline V gene (reference sequence). The trim removed 0 bases at V and 3 bases at J, leaving 6 bases unmatched. The CDR3 has 16 residues. CDR3 coding DNA: TGCAGTGCTAGAGATCTGCTAGCGGGACTCTACAATGAGCAGTTCTTC. Protein product: CSARDLLAGLYNEQFF.

This clonotype occurred many times. J is TRBJ2-2 and V is TRBV20-1, with a tentative D call TRBD2 (6 bases). The V and J ends lost 1 base and 8 bases respectively, with 11 bases between them. Germline V gives CDR1 DFQATT, CDR2 SNEGSKA (reference sequence). The CDR3 contains 13 residues. In nucleotides, the CDR3 is TGCAGTGCTAGAGTGGAGGGGATAGGGGAGCTGTTTTTT. Amino acids: CSARVEGIGELFF.

The chain couples TRBV9 to TRBJ2-5; either TRBD1 or TRBD2 may supply D (5 bases each). This CDR3 region has 13 residues. CDR1 SGDLS and CDR2 YYNGEE come from the germline V gene. V was shortened by 6 bases and J by 3 bases, with 12 bases between the two germline ends. This chain's CDR3 is CASNGGIEETQYF. CDR3 DNA sequence: TGTGCCAGCAATGGGGGAATCGAAGAGACCCAGTACTTC.

This clonotype was observed many times. This sequence joins TRBV27 and TRBJ1-2, with 9 bases fitting TRBD1. The germline V gene encodes CDR1 MNHEY and CDR2 SMNVEV (reference sequence). The CDR3 is made up of 13 amino acids. V was pared by 9 bases and J by 6 bases, with 8 bases of the junction left unmatched. The CDR3 DNA reads as TGTGCCAGGCGGGACAGGGCTCCCGATGGCTACACCTTC. This encodes CARRDRAPDGYTF.

In its sample, this clonotype was seen a few times. The chain combines TRBV29-1 with TRBJ1-2; D gene ambiguous. CDR1 and CDR2 (germline): SQVTM, ANQGSEA. Trimming removed 2 bases from V and 4 bases from J, with 23 bases in between. CDR3 length: 17 amino acids. DNA for the CDR3: TGCAGCGTTGAATTAGTGAGTGCGAGGGAAGGGAGCTATGGCTACACCTTC. Its translation is CSVELVSAREGSYGYTF.

This chain links TRBV28 with TRBJ2-3, with D perhaps matching TRBD1 (6 bases). CDR3 size: 13 residues. The germline gives CDR1 MDHEN, CDR2 SYDVKM. V lost 8 bases to trimming and J lost 7 bases, with 16 bases between them. Here the CDR3 reads CASSPGTPYTQYF. The CDR3 DNA follows: TGTGCCAGCTCCCCTGGGACACCTTATACGCAGTATTTT.

The chain uses TRBV5-6 and TRBJ1-1, with D hard to call. Trimming took off 0 bases at V and 4 bases at J, with 10 bases between the two ends. The CDR3 contains 14 residues. Germline V gives CDR1 SGHDT, CDR2 YYEEEE. This chain's CDR3 is CASSLAALGTEAFF. The DNA of the CDR3 is TGTGCCAGCAGCTTGGCGGCCCTCGGCACTGAAGCTTTCTTT.

Ten or more counts support this clonotype. The CDR3 reads CSVGGQGDPEEAFF. DNA of the CDR3: TGCAGCGTTGGAGGACAGGGGGACCCTGAGGAGGCTTTCTTT. The chain has TRBV29-1 and TRBJ1-1; TRBD1 matches 10 bases. Unmatched junction bases numbered 13, after V lost 4 bases and J lost 11 bases. Germline CDR1 and CDR2: SQVTM and ANQGSEA. The CDR3 spans 14 residues.

The rearrangement joins TRBV20-1 to TRBJ2-4, with a tentative D call TRBD1 (6 bases). This CDR3 has 17 residues. Germline CDR1 and CDR2: DFQATT and SNEGSKA (reference sequence). The V end was cut by 0 bases, the J end by 3 bases, with 18 bases between. The CDR3 loop reads CSARDDINRDGKNIQYF. The CDR3 nucleotides are TGCAGTGCTAGAGATGATATTAACAGGGACGGCAAAAACATTCAGTACTTC.